This T cell receptor beta chain was observed in a study of cytomegalovirus exposure and HLA in healthy donors. Regarding the study as a whole: Published work reported that the classifier diagnosed cytomegalovirus status with high specificity and sensitivity. According to a subsequent analysis, TCR clusters identified in the first cohort showed a tendency to co-occur across the approximately 120 validation repertoires.

A remark on this clone: Its antigen is currently unknown.

Method: immunoSEQ multiplex PCR; TCRdb's copy keeps in-frame clones and lacks some. The sample holds 200,000 to 250,000 clones; 70% to 90% are singletons and the top ten take 4.5% to 6%. V was pared by 5 bases and J by 4 bases, with 2 bases of the junction left unmatched. Germline loops: CDR1 SNHLY, CDR2 FYNNEI. The CDR3 has 13 amino acids. This chain uses TRBV2 with TRBJ2-5; TRBD1 matches at 9 bases. The origin of this receptor is a woman in her late teens or twenties in good health and CMV-seronegative. Sequencing was done on a sample of PBMCs. CDR3 in amino acids: CASSTGGGETQYF. DNA for the CDR3: TGTGCCAGCAGTACAGGGGGCGGAGAGACCCAGTACTTC. Based on the CDR3 plus reference TRBV2 and TRBJ2-5, the full variable domain is EPEVTQTPSHQVTQMGQEVILRCVPISNHLYFYWYRQILGQKVEFLVSFYNNEISEKSEIFDDQFSVERPDGSNFTLKIRSTKLEDSAMYFCASSTGGGETQYFGPGTRLLVL.